Following are 29 T cell receptor beta chains from one sample sequenced in a study of OX40 agonist ivuxolimab in advanced cancers. Data came from immunoSEQ multiplex PCR; TCRdb stores just in-frame clones and leaves some out. The sample records about 10,000 clones, 60% to 80% being singletons. The starting material was CD4+ or CD8+ T cells sorted from blood, obtained in a trial of the OX40 agonist ivuxolimab. These receptor sequences come from an adult with an advanced solid tumor such as melanoma, head and neck, liver or kidney cancer.

This clone has only one observation. The V gene is TRBV28, the J gene TRBJ1-5, with TRBD1 matching 10 bases. Germline V gene sequence: CDR1 MDHEN, CDR2 SYDVKM. The CDR3 is 18 residues long. V gave up 1 base and J gave up 2 bases; unmatched junction bases: 8. The DNA for the CDR3 is TGTGCCAGCAGTTTATATTTGACAGGGGGCGGGGGCAATCAGCCCCAGCATTTT. This sequence encodes CASSLYLTGGGGNQPQHF.

This clone was seen more than once but under ten times. This chain uses TRBV28 with TRBJ2-1; 15 bases are shared with TRBD2. There are 19 residues in the CDR3. Germline values: CDR1 MDHEN, CDR2 SYDVKM. J lost 3 bases, V lost 7 bases, and 13 bases had no gene match. This chain's CDR3 is CASNPWTSGRASVYNEQFF. The CDR3 DNA reads as TGTGCCAGCAATCCCTGGACTAGCGGGAGGGCCAGTGTCTACAATGAGCAGTTCTTC.

This chain joins TRBV6-9 and TRBJ2-1, with a possible D match to TRBD1 (5 bases). V lost 3 bases and J 8 bases, leaving 11 bases between the germline ends. The CDR3 length is 13 residues. Germline lookup yields CDR1 MNHGY and CDR2 SVAAGI. The CDR3 DNA reads TGTGCCAGCAGTTACTTCAGGGAAGATGAGCAGTTCTTC. Translating gives CASSYFREDEQFF.

The chain joins TRBV30 to TRBJ2-1; D call uncertain. V was trimmed by 1 base and J by 9 bases, leaving 7 bases between them. In germline, CDR1 is GTSNPN, CDR2 SVGIG (reference sequence). The CDR3 runs to 11 residues. This CDR3 is CAWSEGGEQFF. In DNA form, the CDR3 reads TGTGCCTGGAGTGAAGGCGGTGAGCAGTTCTTC.

This chain joins TRBV28 and TRBJ1-2; TRBD1 matches at 7 bases. V shed 3 bases and J 7 bases; nucleotides not matched to a gene: 11. The CDR3 has 15 amino acids. Germline values: CDR1 MDHEN, CDR2 SYDVKM. CDR3 sequence reads: CASSFLQGVGLGYTF. In DNA, the CDR3 is TGTGCCAGCAGTTTTCTCCAGGGGGTGGGTCTTGGCTACACCTTC.

A few counts support this clone. The chain couples TRBV28 to TRBJ1-5; the match to TRBD1 covers 7 bases. Germline loops: CDR1 MDHEN, CDR2 SYDVKM. This CDR3 is 15 amino acids long. V dropped 7 bases and J dropped 0; count of bases not matched to a gene: 6. The CDR3 here is CASKLTGISNQPQHF. In DNA, the CDR3 is TGTGCCAGCAAATTGACAGGGATTAGCAATCAGCCCCAGCATTTT.

The V and J genes are TRBV19 and TRBJ2-1; 10 nucleotides match TRBD2. This CDR3 contains 18 residues. Looked up from germline, CDR1 is LNHDA and CDR2 is SQIVND (reference sequence). J gave up 5 bases and V 8 bases, and 18 bases lay outside the gene matches. CDR3 coding DNA: TGTGCCAGTGTAAAGAAACCCCGACTAGCGGGCTCTGACAATGAGCAGTTCTTC. It yields the protein CASVKKPRLAGSDNEQFF.

This clone qualifies as medium-sized. This chain joins TRBV7-9 and TRBJ2-7, with 8 bases lining up with TRBD2. Germline loops: CDR1 SEHNR, CDR2 FQNEAQ (reference sequence). Unmatched junction bases numbered 1, after V lost 0 bases and J lost 3 bases. The CDR3 spans 14 residues. CDR3 coding DNA: TGTGCCAGCAGCTTAGCGGGACTAGGCTACGAGCAGTACTTC. Translated: CASSLAGLGYEQYF.

The rearrangement uses TRBV7-6 and TRBJ1-1, with a possible D match to TRBD1 (6 bases). The V end lost 5 bases, the J end lost 6 bases, and 13 bases lay between the germline ends. The V gene's germline CDR1 is SGHVS and CDR2 FNYEAQ. This CDR3 comprises 13 residues. The CDR3 region has the DNA TGTGCCAGCAGCCTAGGGGGGATGGCTGAAGCTTTCTTT. Its protein product is CASSLGGMAEAFF.

The chain has TRBV19 and TRBJ2-1; 15 bases agree with TRBD2. The CDR3 has 18 amino acids. The V and J ends lost 7 bases and 3 bases, in that order; junction bases with no gene match: 10. CDR1 and CDR2 (germline): LNHDA, SQIVND (reference sequence). The CDR3 bases are TGTGCCAGTACTCCCGGACTAGCGGGAGGGCTCCACTACAATGAGCAGTTCTTC. It translates to CASTPGLAGGLHYNEQFF.

The J gene is TRBJ1-1, the V gene TRBV27; no clear D gene. Trimming took 3 bases from V and 10 from J, leaving 15 bases between them. In germline, CDR1 is MNHEY, CDR2 SMNVEV (reference sequence). The CDR3 runs to 13 residues. CDR3 DNA sequence: TGTGCCAGCAGTTTGACGAAAGGCTACGGAGCTTTCTTT. Residues: CASSLTKGYGAFF.

This clone was found many times. This chain uses TRBV5-6 with TRBJ2-5; D perhaps matches TRBD1 (6 bases). V lost 0 bases, J lost 3 bases, and 12 bases lay in between. This CDR3 comprises 15 residues. Germline V lookup: CDR1 SGHDT, CDR2 YYEEEE. The CDR3 nucleotides read TGTGCCAGCAGCTTGGCTAGGCAGGGGAAAGAGACCCAGTACTTC. Its protein is CASSLARQGKETQYF.

Concerning this clone: A junction end diverges from the germline sequence, so it may reflect a read error. This rearrangement joins TRBV4-1 to TRBJ2-7, with 10 bases fitting TRBD2. This CDR3 spans 16 amino acids. CDR1 and CDR2 (germline): MGHRA, YSYEKL. In DNA, the CDR3 is TGTGCCAGCAGCTTGCTTCTAGCGGGAGCATCCTACGAGCAGTACTTC. The encoded protein is CASSLLLAGASYEQYF.

This clone was seen only once. J is TRBJ1-5 and V is TRBV4-1; D remains ambiguous. CDR1 and CDR2 from the germline V gene are MGHRA and YSYEKL. Between the trimmed V and J ends, which lost 0 bases and 4 bases, there was a span of 10 bases. The CDR3 is made up of 15 amino acids. The CDR3 loop is CASSQDGAPNQPQHF. As DNA, the CDR3 is TGCGCCAGCAGCCAAGATGGAGCACCAAATCAGCCCCAGCATTTT.

By share, this clone ranks as medium-sized. The chain employs TRBV11-2 and TRBJ2-1; D ambiguous. The CDR3 totals 12 residues. Per germline, CDR1 SGHAT and CDR2 FQNNGV. Trimming stripped 1 base from V and 9 bases from J, with 7 bases between. The CDR3 spells CASSLVLSEQFF. The CDR3 DNA sequence: TGTGCCAGCAGCTTAGTATTGAGTGAGCAGTTCTTC.

This clone ranks as medium-sized. V usage is TRBV4-1 and J usage is TRBJ2-2; TRBD1 aligns across 7 bases. Trimming removed 0 bases from V and 2 bases from J; junction bases left unmatched: 12. CDR3 length: 19 amino acids. The germline gives CDR1 MGHRA, CDR2 YSYEKL. This CDR3 is CASSQEMRGRQGNTGELFF. In DNA form, the CDR3 reads TGCGCCAGCAGCCAAGAAATGAGGGGGAGACAGGGAAACACCGGGGAGCTGTTTTTT.

In its sample, this clone was seen once. The rearrangement links TRBV5-6 to TRBJ2-5; D is possibly TRBD1 or TRBD2 (5 bases each). The CDR3 length is 14 residues. Germline V gene lookup returns CDR1 SGHDT and CDR2 YYEEEE. Trimming removed 1 base at V and 5 bases at J, with 12 bases between. This CDR3 reads CASSLPGWDETQYF. In nucleotides, the CDR3 is TGTGCCAGCAGCTTGCCAGGGTGGGACGAGACCCAGTACTTC.

The chain uses TRBV27 and TRBJ2-1, with 9 bases lining up with TRBD2. The CDR3 contains 18 residues. Germline trimming cut 5 bases from V and 7 bases from J; bases unmatched to any gene: 18. Germline V gene data show CDR1 as MNHEY and CDR2 as SMNVEV (reference sequence). The CDR3 sequence is CASSLLHVLAGKPNEQFF. DNA of the CDR3: TGTGCCAGCAGTCTCCTCCACGTCCTAGCGGGAAAACCAAATGAGCAGTTCTTC.

The CDR3: CASSRSGTGGSGANVLTF. The CDR3 DNA is TGCGCCAGCAGCCGCTCCGGGACAGGGGGCTCTGGGGCCAACGTCCTGACTTTC. This sequence joins TRBV4-1 and TRBJ2-6, with 11 bases aligning to TRBD1. Germline V CDR1 and CDR2: MGHRA, YSYEKL. The V segment lost 4 bases and the J segment 0 bases; nucleotides outside the gene matches: 5. The CDR3 consists of 18 residues.

This rearrangement joins TRBV5-1 to TRBJ2-1; 7 nucleotides align to TRBD2. The germline V gene has CDR1 SGHRS and CDR2 YFSETQ. This CDR3 is 16 amino acids long. The J segment lost 3 bases and the V segment lost 6 bases, leaving 12 bases of the junction unmatched. The chain's CDR3 is CASTSGAGVNYNEQFF. CDR3 in DNA: TGCGCCAGCACCTCCGGTGCGGGAGTTAACTACAATGAGCAGTTCTTC.

V is TRBV10-3 and J is TRBJ1-1; D unclear. This CDR3 contains 15 residues. Germline-derived CDR1 and CDR2 are ENHRY and SYGVKD. Trimming took 2 bases from V and 3 from J, leaving 13 bases between them. As DNA, the CDR3 is TGTGCCATCAGTGAGGTCTGGTCCGGGTACACTGAAGCTTTCTTT. Encoded protein: CAISEVWSGYTEAFF.

This chain links TRBV6-5 with TRBJ1-3; 7 nucleotides line up with TRBD1. The CDR3 covers 16 residues. Germline CDR1 reads MNHEY; CDR2 reads SVGAGI. The trim removed 4 bases at V and 0 bases at J, leaving 6 bases unmatched. This chain's CDR3 is CASSSTGFFSGNTIYF. CDR3 in DNA: TGTGCCAGCAGTTCGACAGGGTTTTTCTCTGGAAACACCATATATTTT.

The chain links TRBV6-4 to TRBJ1-5; D perhaps matches TRBD1 (6 bases). The CDR3 runs 16 residues. Per the germline V gene, CDR1 is MRHNA and CDR2 is SNTAGT. V lost 0 bases and J 6 bases, leaving 15 bases between the germline ends. This chain's CDR3 is CASSDSAGDSVQPQHF. CDR3 DNA: TGTGCCAGCAGTGACTCGGCAGGGGATTCAGTTCAGCCCCAGCATTTT.

The chain is built from TRBV19 and TRBJ1-2; maybe TRBD1 (5 bases). This CDR3 is built from 15 residues. Germline V gene data show CDR1 as LNHDA and CDR2 as SQIVND (reference sequence). Trimming took 0 bases from V and 0 from J, leaving 8 bases between them. DNA of the CDR3: TGTGCCAGTAGTATAGAGGGGACGGCTAACTATGGCTACACCTTC. Its protein product is CASSIEGTANYGYTF.

This chain connects TRBV6-5 to TRBJ2-3, with 11 bases lining up with TRBD1. V gave up 0 bases and J gave up 4 bases; unmatched junction bases: 3. The CDR3 is made up of 16 amino acids. Germline lookup yields CDR1 MNHEY and CDR2 SVGAGI. The CDR3 protein is CASSYSPGQGADTQYF. The CDR3, as DNA: TGTGCCAGCAGTTACTCTCCGGGACAGGGGGCAGATACGCAGTATTTT.

V and J are TRBV19 and TRBJ1-5; no definite D call. V was pared by 6 bases and J by 1 base, with 16 bases between. CDR1 and CDR2 from the germline V gene are LNHDA and SQIVND (reference sequence). The CDR3 has 16 residues. The CDR3 is CASSSKRSGSNQPQHF. In DNA, the CDR3 is TGTGCCAGTAGCTCCAAAAGGTCTGGGAGCAATCAGCCCCAGCATTTT.

This chain joins TRBV5-1 and TRBJ2-1; D remains ambiguous. V lost 0 bases to trimming and J lost 0 bases, with 13 bases between them. Per germline, CDR1 SGHRS and CDR2 YFSETQ. The CDR3 is 17 amino acids. CDR3 nucleotide sequence: TGCGCCAGCAGCTTGGGCATCGACCCGATCTCCTACAATGAGCAGTTCTTC. Translating it yields CASSLGIDPISYNEQFF.

This clone was seen a single time. The chain uses TRBV7-9 and TRBJ2-7; no firm D call. The CDR3 covers 14 residues. V lost 0 bases to trimming and J lost 0 bases, with 6 bases between them. Germline V gives CDR1 SEHNR, CDR2 FQNEAQ (reference sequence). The CDR3 coding sequence is TGTGCCAGCAGCTTAGCGCAGAGCTCCTACGAGCAGTACTTC. Translated, it gives CASSLAQSSYEQYF.

The chain recombines TRBV11-3 with TRBJ2-7, with 7 nucleotides matching TRBD1. Per germline, CDR1 SGHNT and CDR2 YENEEA. V was clipped by 5 bases and J by 4 bases; unmatched bases: 11. The CDR3 has 15 residues. The CDR3, as DNA: TGTGCCAGCAGCCCACTAGGGGGCAGGGGTTACGAGCAGTACTTC. This encodes CASSPLGGRGYEQYF. The entire variable domain, with the rest obtained from reference TRBV11-3 and TRBJ2-7, is as follows: EAGVVQSPRYKIIEKKQPVAFWCNPISGHNTLYWYLQNLGQGPELLIRYENEEAVDDSQLPKDRFSAERLKGVDSTLKIQPAELGDSAVYLCASSPLGGRGYEQYFGPGTRLTVT.